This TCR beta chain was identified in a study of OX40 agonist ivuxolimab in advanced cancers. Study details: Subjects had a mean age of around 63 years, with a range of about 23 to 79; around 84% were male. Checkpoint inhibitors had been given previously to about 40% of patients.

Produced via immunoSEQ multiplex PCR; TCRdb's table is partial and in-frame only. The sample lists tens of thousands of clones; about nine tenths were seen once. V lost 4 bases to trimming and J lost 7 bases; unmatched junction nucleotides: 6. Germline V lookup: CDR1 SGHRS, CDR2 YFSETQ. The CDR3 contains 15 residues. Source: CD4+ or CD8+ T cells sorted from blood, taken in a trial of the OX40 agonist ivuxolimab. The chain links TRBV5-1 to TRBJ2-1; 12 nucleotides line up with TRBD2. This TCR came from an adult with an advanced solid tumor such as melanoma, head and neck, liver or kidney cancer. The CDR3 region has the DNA TGCGCCAGCAGCCTCGGACTAGCGGGGAGTAATGAGCAGTTCTTC. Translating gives CASSLGLAGSNEQFF. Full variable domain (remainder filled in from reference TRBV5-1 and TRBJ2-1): KAGVTQTPRYLIKTRGQQVTLSCSPISGHRSVSWYQQTPGQGLQFLFEYFSETQRNKGNFPGRFSGRQFSNSRSEMNVSTLELGDSALYLCASSLGLAGSNEQFFGPGTRLTVL.